This T cell receptor (beta chain) was recorded in a study of spatial heterogeneity in lung cancer. Time point here: sample taken at primary tumor resection. The sequenced material consisted of unsorted whole RNA from tumor, nontumor lung or frozen PBMC. Each CDR3 protein is one row after TCRdb ran MiXCR on the 5' RACE reads. The sample holds about 48,000 distinct CDR3 sequences, over 4.5% seen once. This clonotype showed up just a few times. Material: PBMCs, obtained at surgery. The receptor was derived from a male donor with early-stage non-small cell lung cancer.

CDR3 bases: TGTGCCAGCAGCGTACAACCGGGACAGGGTTACGAGCAGTACTTC. It translates to CASSVQPGQGYEQYF. J is TRBJ2-7 and V is TRBV9, with 9 bases fitting TRBD1. The CDR3 runs 15 residues. Per the germline V gene, CDR1 is SGDLS and CDR2 is YYNGEE. V was clipped by 1 base and J by 4 bases; unmatched bases: 6.